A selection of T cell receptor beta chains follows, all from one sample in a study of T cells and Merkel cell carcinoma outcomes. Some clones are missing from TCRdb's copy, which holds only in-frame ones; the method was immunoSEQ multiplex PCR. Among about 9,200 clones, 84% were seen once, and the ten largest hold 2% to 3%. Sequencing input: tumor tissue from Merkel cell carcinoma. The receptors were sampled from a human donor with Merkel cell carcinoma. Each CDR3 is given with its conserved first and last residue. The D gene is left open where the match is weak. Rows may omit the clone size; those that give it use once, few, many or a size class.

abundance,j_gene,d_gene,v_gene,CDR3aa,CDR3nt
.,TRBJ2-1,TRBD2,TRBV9,CASGDPGTSGGLSYNEQFF,TGTGCCAGCGGAGATCCCGGGACTAGCGGGGGACTGTCCTACAATGAGCAGTTCTTC
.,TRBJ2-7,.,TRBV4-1,CASSQESPGVLDEQYF,TGCGCCAGCAGCCAAGAAAGCCCGGGGGTGTTGGACGAGCAGTACTTC
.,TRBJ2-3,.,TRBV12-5,CASGLVRGTDTQYF,TGTGCTAGTGGTTTGGTACGGGGCACAGATACGCAGTATTTT
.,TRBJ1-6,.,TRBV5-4,CASSGQGSYNSPLHF,TGTGCCAGCAGCGGGCAAGGGTCCTATAATTCACCCCTCCACTTT
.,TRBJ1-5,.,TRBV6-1,CASSEAWEPQHF,TGTGCCAGCAGTGAAGCGTGGGAGCCCCAGCATTTT
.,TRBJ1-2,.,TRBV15,CATSRGVSGYTF,TGTGCCACCAGCAGAGGGGTTTCTGGCTACACCTTC
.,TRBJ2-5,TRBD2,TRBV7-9,CASSSGLAGAAETQYF,TGTGCCAGCAGCTCTGGACTAGCAGGGGCCGCGGAGACCCAGTACTTC
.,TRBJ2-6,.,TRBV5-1,CASSLDWIGANVLTF,TGCGCCAGCAGCTTGGACTGGATTGGGGCCAACGTCCTGACTTTC
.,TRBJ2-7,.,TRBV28,CASSNPGHPYEQYF,TGTGCCAGCAGTAATCCGGGACATCCCTACGAGCAGTACTTC
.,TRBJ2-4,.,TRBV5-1,CASSSVGMGDIQYF,TGCGCCAGCAGCTCAGTCGGGATGGGGGACATTCAGTACTTC
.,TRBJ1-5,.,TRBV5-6,CASSLAINQPQHF,TGTGCCAGCAGCTTGGCAATCAACCAGCCCCAGCATTTT
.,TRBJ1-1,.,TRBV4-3,CASSRTTEYTEAFF,TGCGCCAGCAGCCGAACGACTGAGTACACTGAAGCTTTCTTT
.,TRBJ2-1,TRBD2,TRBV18,CASSPLPSGDNEQFF,TGTGCCAGCTCACCACTGCCTAGCGGGGACAATGAGCAGTTCTTC
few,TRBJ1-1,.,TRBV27,CASSSPSPRNTEAFF,TGTGCCAGCAGTTCCCCGTCCCCGCGGAACACTGAAGCTTTCTTT
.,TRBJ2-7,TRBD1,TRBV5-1,CASSFLGQGNYEQYF,TGCGCCAGCAGCTTTCTCGGACAGGGGAACTACGAGCAGTACTTC
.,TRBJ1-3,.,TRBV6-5,CASSADGGNTIYF,TGTGCCAGCTCGGCGGACGGTGGAAACACCATATATTTT
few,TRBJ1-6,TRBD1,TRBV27,CASSLLRGALHF,TGTGCCAGCAGTCTCCTCAGGGGGGCCCTCCACTTT
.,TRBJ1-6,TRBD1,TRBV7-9,CASSSAGTGAHSSPLHF,TGTGCCAGCAGCTCCGCCGGGACAGGGGCCCACAGTTCACCCCTTCACTTT
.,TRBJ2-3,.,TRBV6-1,CASSDPQPQYF,TGTGCCAGCAGTGATCCTCAGCCCCAGTATTTT
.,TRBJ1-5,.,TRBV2,CASSVDSGYQPQHF,TGTGCCAGCAGTGTGGACAGTGGATATCAGCCCCAGCATTTT
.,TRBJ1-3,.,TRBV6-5,CASGNAAGNTIYF,TGTGCCAGCGGAAACGCGGCTGGAAACACCATATATTTT
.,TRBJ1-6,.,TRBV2,CASTGTDDSPLHF,TGTGCCAGCACTGGGACGGACGATTCACCCCTCCACTTT
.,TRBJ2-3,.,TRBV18,CASSPVGGAQYF,TGTGCCAGCTCACCGGTAGGGGGTGCGCAGTATTTT
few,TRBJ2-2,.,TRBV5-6,CASSSDGVTGELFF,TGTGCCAGCAGCTCGGACGGAGTTACCGGGGAGCTGTTTTTT
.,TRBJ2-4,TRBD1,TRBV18,CASSPERAGGAPIQYF,TGTGCCAGCTCACCTGAACGGGCAGGGGGAGCCCCTATTCAGTACTTC
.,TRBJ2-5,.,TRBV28,CASSSQALRETQYF,TGTGCCAGCAGTTCCCAAGCGCTGCGGGAGACCCAGTACTTC
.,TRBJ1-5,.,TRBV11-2,CASSLAGSQPQHF,TGTGCCAGCAGCTTAGCAGGGTCCCAGCCCCAGCATTTT
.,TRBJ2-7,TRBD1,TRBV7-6,CASTSGTGGREQYF,TGTGCCAGCACCTCGGGGACAGGGGGCAGGGAGCAGTACTTC
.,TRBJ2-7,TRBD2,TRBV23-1,CASSTSGTSRHEQYF,TGCGCCAGCAGTACCTCCGGGACTAGTAGGCACGAGCAGTACTTC
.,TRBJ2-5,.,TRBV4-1,CASSQGLRETQYF,TGCGCCAGCAGCCAAGGACTGCGCGAGACCCAGTACTTC
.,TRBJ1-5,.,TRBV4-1,CASSQDPGQPQHF,TGCGCCAGCAGCCAAGATCCGGGTCAGCCCCAGCATTTT
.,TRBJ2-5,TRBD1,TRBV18,CASSRDRGQETQYF,TGTGCCAGCTCAAGGGACAGGGGACAAGAGACCCAGTACTTC
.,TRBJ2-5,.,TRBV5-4,CASSSRRETQYF,TGTGCCAGCAGCAGCCGGAGGGAGACCCAGTACTTC
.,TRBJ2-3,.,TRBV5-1,CASSHYPLSGDVPDTQYF,TGCGCCAGCAGCCATTACCCCCTATCAGGGGATGTTCCAGATACGCAGTATTTT
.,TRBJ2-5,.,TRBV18,CASSPPSGAQETQYF,TGTGCCAGCTCACCACCTTCGGGGGCCCAAGAGACCCAGTACTTC
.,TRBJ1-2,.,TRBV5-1,CASSLSTGVANYGYTF,TGCGCCAGCAGCTTGTCGACAGGTGTAGCTAACTATGGCTACACCTTT
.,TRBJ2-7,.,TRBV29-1,CSVVLGQRSSYEQYF,TGCAGCGTTGTATTGGGGCAGAGGAGCTCCTACGAGCAGTACTTC
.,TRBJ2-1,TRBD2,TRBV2,CASTPPISGGEQFF,TGTGCCAGCACACCTCCCATTAGCGGGGGGGAGCAGTTCTTC
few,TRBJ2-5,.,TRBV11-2,CASSSNRINEETQYF,TGTGCCAGCAGCTCCAATCGGATCAATGAAGAGACCCAGTACTTC
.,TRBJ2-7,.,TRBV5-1,CASSLGSYYEQYF,TGCGCCAGCAGCTTGGGCAGCTACTACGAGCAGTACTTC
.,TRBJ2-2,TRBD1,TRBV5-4,CASSTGQGTNTGELFF,TGTGCCAGCAGCACCGGACAGGGGACGAACACCGGGGAGCTGTTTTTT
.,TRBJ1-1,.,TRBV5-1,CASSLEAGTTEAFF,TGCGCCAGCAGCTTGGAAGCGGGGACTACTGAAGCTTTCTTT
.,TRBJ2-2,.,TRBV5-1,CASSYTGELFF,TGCGCCAGCAGCTACACCGGGGAGCTGTTTTTT
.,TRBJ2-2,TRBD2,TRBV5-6,CATKQRGGTGELFF,TGTGCCACCAAACAACGGGGGGGCACCGGGGAGCTGTTTTTT
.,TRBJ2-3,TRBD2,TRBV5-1,CASSSGTSADTQYF,TGCGCCAGCAGCTCCGGGACTAGCGCAGATACGCAGTATTTT
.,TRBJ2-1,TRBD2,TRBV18,CASSLGLAGRDNEQFF,TGTGCCAGCTCACTCGGACTAGCAGGGAGGGACAATGAGCAGTTCTTC
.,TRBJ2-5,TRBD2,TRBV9,CASSVEGGGARETQYF,TGTGCCAGCAGCGTAGAGGGCGGGGGGGCTCGGGAGACCCAGTACTTC
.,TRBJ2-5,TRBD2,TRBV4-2,CASSQDLAGGDETQYF,TGTGCCAGCAGCCAAGATCTAGCGGGGGGGGATGAGACCCAGTACTTC
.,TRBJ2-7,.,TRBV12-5,CASGLGRTGGEQYF,TGTGCTAGTGGTTTGGGCAGGACAGGAGGGGAGCAGTACTTC
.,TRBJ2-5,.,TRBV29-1,CSVRAATRETQYF,TGCAGCGTTAGGGCAGCCACTCGGGAGACCCAGTACTTC
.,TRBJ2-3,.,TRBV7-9,CASSPTGTDTQYF,TGTGCCAGCAGCCCCACTGGGACAGATACGCAGTATTTT